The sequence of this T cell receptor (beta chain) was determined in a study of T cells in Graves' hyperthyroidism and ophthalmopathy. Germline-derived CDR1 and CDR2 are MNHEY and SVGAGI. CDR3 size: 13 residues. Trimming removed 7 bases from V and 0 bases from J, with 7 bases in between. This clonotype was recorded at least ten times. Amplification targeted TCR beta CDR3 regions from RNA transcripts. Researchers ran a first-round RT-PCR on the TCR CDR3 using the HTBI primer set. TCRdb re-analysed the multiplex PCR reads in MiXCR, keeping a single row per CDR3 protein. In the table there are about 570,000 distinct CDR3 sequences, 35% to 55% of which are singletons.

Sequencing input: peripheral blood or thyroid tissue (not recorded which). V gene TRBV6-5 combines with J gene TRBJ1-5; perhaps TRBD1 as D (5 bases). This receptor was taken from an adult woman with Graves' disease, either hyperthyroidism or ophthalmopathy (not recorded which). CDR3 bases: TGTGCCAGCACAGGGTATAGCAATCAGCCCCAGCATTTT. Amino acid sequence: CASTGYSNQPQHF.